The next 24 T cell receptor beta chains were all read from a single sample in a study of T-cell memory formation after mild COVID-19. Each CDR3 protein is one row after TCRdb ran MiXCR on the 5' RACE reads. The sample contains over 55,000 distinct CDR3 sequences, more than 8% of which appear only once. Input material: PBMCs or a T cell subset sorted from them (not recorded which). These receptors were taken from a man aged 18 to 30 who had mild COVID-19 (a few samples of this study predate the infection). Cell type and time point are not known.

The CDR3, as DNA: TGTGCCAGCAGCCAAGAACAGACAGTACGAGCTTTCTTT. Its translation is CASSQEQTVRAFF. The chain carries TRBV4-2 and TRBJ1-1, with D possibly TRBD1 on 5 matching bases. The V end lost 0 bases, the J end lost 10 bases, and 12 bases lay between the germline ends. The CDR3 has 13 amino acids. Germline V gene data show CDR1 as LGHNA and CDR2 as YNFKEQ.

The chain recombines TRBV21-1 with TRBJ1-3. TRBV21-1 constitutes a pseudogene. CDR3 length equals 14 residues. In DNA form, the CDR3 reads TGTGCCAGCATCCCCGGGGCTTCTGGAAACACCATATATTTT. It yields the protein CASIPGASGNTIYF.

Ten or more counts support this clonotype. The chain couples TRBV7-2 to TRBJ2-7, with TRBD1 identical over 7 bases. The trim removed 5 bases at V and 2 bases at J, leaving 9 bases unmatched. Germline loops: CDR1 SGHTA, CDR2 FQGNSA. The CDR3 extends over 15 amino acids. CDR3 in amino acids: CASSIETGQTYEQYF. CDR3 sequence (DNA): TGTGCCAGCAGCATCGAAACGGGACAGACCTACGAGCAGTACTTC.

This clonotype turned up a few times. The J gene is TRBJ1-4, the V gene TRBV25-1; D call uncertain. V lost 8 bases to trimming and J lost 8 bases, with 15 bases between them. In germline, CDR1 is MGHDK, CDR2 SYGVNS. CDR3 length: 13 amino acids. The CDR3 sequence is CASRDGVGEKLFF. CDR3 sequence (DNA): TGTGCCAGCCGCGATGGGGTCGGCGAAAAACTGTTTTTT.

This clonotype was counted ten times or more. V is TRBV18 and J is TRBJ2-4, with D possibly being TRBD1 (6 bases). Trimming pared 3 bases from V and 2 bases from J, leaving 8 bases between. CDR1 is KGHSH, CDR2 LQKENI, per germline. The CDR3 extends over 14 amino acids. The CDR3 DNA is TGTGCCAGCTCACCGGACAGATCCAAAAACATTCAGTACTTC. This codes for CASSPDRSKNIQYF.

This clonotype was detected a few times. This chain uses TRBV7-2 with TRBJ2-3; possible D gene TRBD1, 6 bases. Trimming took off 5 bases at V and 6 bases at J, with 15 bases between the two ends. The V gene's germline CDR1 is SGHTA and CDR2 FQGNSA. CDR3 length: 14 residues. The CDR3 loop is CASSATGQSDTQYF. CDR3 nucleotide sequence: TGTGCCAGCAGCGCAACTGGACAGTCGGATACGCAGTATTTT. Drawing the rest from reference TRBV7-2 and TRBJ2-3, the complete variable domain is GAGVSQSPSNKVTEKGKDVELRCDPISGHTALYWYRQSLGQGLEFLIYFQGNSAPDKSGLPSDRFSAERTGGSVSTLTIQRTQQEDSAVYLCASSATGQSDTQYFGPGTRLTVL.

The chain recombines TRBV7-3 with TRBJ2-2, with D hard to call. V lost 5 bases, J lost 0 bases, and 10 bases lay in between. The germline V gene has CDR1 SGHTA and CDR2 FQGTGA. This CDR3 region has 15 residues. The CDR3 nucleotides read TGTGCCAGCAGCACCGGGCTTACGAACACCGGGGAGCTGTTTTTT. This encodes CASSTGLTNTGELFF.

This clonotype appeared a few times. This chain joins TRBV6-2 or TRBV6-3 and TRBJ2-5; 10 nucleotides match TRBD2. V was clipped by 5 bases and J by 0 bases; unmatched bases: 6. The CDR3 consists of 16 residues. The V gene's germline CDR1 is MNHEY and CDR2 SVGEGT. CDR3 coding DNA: TGTGCCAGCAGTCCGCCGGGACTAGCGTACCAAGAGACCCAGTACTTC. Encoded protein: CASSPPGLAYQETQYF.

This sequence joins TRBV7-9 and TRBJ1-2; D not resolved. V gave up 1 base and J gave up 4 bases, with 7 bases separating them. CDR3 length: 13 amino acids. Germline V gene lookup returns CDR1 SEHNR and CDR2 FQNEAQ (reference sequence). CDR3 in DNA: TGTGCCAGCAGCTTAGGTATTTCCTATGGCTACACCTTC. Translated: CASSLGISYGYTF.

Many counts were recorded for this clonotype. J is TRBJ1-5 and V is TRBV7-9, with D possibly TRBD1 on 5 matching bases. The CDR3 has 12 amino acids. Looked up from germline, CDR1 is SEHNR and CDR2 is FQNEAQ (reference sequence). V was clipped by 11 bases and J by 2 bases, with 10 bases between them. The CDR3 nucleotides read TGTGCCGCCGGGGGGGGCAATCAGCCCCAGCATTTT. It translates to CAAGGGNQPQHF.

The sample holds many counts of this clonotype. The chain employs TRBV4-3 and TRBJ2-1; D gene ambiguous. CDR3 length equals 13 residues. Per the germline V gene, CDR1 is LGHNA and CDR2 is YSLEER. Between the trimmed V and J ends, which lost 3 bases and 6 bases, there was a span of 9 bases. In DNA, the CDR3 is TGCGCCAGCAGCCACGCCCAGAGCAATGAGCAGTTCTTC. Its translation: CASSHAQSNEQFF.

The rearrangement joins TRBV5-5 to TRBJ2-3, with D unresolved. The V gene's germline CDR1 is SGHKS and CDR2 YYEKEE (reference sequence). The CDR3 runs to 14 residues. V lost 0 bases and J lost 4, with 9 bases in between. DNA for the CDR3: TGTGCCAGCAGCTTGGTCCAAAGAGCAGATACGCAGTATTTT. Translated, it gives CASSLVQRADTQYF.

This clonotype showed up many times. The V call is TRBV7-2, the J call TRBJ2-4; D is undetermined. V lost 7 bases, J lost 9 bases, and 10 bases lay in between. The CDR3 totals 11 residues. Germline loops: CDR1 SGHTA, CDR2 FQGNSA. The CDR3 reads CASTSGPIQYF. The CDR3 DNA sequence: TGTGCCAGCACCTCCGGTCCCATTCAGTACTTC.

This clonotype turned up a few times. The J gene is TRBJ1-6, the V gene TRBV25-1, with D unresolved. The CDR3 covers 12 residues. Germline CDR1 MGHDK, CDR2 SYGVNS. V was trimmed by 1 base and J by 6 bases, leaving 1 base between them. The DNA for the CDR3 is TGTGCCAGCAGTGAATTTAATTCACCCCTCCACTTT. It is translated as CASSEFNSPLHF.

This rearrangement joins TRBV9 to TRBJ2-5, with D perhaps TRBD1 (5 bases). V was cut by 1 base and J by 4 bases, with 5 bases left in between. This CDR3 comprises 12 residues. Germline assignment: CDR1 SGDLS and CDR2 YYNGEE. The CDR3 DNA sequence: TGTGCCAGCAGCGTACAGGGAGAGACCCAGTACTTC. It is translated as CASSVQGETQYF.

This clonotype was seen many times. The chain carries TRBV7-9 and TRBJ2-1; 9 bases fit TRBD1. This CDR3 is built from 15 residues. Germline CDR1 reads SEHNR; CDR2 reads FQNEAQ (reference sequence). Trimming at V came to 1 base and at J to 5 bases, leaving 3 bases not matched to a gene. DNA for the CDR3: TGTGCCAGCAGCTTAGGGGACAGGGCCCACAATGAGCAGTTCTTC. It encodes CASSLGDRAHNEQFF. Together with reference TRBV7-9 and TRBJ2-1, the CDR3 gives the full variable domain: DTGVSQNPRHKITKRGQNVTFRCDPISEHNRLYWYRQTLGQGPEFLTYFQNEAQLEKSRLLSDRFSAERPKGSFSTLEIQRTEQGDSAMYLCASSLGDRAHNEQFFGPGTRLTVL.

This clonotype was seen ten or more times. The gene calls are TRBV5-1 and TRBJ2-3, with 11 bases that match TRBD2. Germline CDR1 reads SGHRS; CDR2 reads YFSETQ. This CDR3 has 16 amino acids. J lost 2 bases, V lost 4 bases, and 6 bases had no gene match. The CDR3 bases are TGCGCCAGCAGCCCCTTAGCGGGGGGGACCACAGATACGCAGTATTTT. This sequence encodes CASSPLAGGTTDTQYF.

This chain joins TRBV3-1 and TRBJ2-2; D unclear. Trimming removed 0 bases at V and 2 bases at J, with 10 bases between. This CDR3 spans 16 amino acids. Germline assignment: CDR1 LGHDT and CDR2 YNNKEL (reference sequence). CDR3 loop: CASSQELDGNTGELFF. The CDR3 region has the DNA TGTGCCAGCAGCCAAGAGCTGGACGGAAACACCGGGGAGCTGTTTTTT.

CDR3 coding DNA: TGTGCCAGCAGCTTCAACGGGGGGACCACAGATACGCAGTATTTT. Translation gives CASSFNGGTTDTQYF. The chain carries TRBV7-2 and TRBJ2-3, with 7 bases aligning to TRBD2. V shed 3 bases, J shed 2 bases, and the junction held 5 bases outside the gene matches. This CDR3 has 15 residues. Germline CDR1 is SGHTA and CDR2 is FQGNSA.

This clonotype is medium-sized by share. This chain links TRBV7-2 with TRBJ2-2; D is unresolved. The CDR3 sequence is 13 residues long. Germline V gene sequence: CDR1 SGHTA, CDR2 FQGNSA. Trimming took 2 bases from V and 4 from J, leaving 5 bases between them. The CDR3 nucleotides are TGTGCCAGCAGCTTATACTCCACCGGGGAGCTGTTTTTT. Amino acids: CASSLYSTGELFF.

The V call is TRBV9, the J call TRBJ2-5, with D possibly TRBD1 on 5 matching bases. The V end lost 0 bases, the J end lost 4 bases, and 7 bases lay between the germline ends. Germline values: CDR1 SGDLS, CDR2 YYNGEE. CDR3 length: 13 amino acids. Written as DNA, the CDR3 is TGTGCCAGCAGCGTAGGGACAACAGAGACCCAGTACTTC. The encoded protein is CASSVGTTETQYF.

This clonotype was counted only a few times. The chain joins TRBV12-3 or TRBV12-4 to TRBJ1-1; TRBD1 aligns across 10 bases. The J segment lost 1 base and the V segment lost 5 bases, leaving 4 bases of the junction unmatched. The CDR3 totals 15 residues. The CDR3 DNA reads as TGTGCCAGCAGTCTACGGACAGGGGGGAACACTGAAGCTTTCTTT. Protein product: CASSLRTGGNTEAFF.

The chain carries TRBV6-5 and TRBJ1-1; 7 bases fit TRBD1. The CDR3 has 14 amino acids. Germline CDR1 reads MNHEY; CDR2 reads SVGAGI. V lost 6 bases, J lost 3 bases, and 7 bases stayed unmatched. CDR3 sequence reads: CASSYGTADTEAFF. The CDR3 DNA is TGTGCCAGCAGCTACGGGACAGCCGACACTGAAGCTTTCTTT.

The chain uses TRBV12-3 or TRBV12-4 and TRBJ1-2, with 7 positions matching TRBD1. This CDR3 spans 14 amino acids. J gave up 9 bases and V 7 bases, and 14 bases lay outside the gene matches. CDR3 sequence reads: CASTSFRDSRRYTF. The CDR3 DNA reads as TGTGCCAGCACCTCATTCCGGGACAGTCGACGCTACACCTTC.